The text below deals with one TCR beta chain. Its antigen specificity is not known. Base qualities are missing; no much larger clone stands one base away. Patients with a history of autoimmune disease or receiving systemic immunosuppression were excluded from the trial. Peripheral blood for TCR sequencing was drawn from every dose cohort at baseline, at cycle 4 day 1 and at cycle 7 day 1. Samples were obtained from an open-label, multicenter, first-in-human phase I dose-escalation trial of ivuxolimab. The trial enrolled adults with locally advanced or metastatic head and neck squamous cell, hepatocellular, melanoma or renal cell carcinoma. Before TCR sequencing, CD4+ and CD8+ T cells were separately sorted from peripheral blood. The record originates from a study of OX40 agonist ivuxolimab in advanced cancers. Describing the broader study: The costimulatory receptor OX40 (CD134) was targeted by ivuxolimab, a fully human IgG2 agonistic monoclonal antibody. Intravenous ivuxolimab was administered to patients every 2 weeks at six dose levels: 0.01, 0.1, 0.3, 1.5, 3 and 10 mg/kg. Of the roughly 54 patients in dose escalation, around 20 had hepatocellular carcinoma, some 15 had melanoma, 9 had renal cell carcinoma and 9 had head and neck cancer. In the dose-escalation cohort, about four fifths of patients were male, and the mean age was 60 years with a range of about 20 to 90. Prior anti-PD-1, anti-PD-L1 or anti-CTLA-4 therapy was permitted, and checkpoint inhibitors had been received by about two fifths of dose-escalation patients. Three dose-escalation patients achieved partial responses, one with hepatocellular carcinoma and two with cutaneous melanoma. The point of sequencing TCRbeta in the periphery was to test whether ivuxolimab changed TCR sequence diversity and drove clonal T-cell expansion. The paper covers the monotherapy dose-escalation part of the phase I ivuxolimab trial, which included N = 52 patients.

General conclusions and limits of the study: Antigen specificity was not determined for the clonally expanded peripheral T cells. Low levels of normalized T-cell clonal expansion were also shown by some nonresponding patients. At doses of 0.1 to 3.0 mg/kg, clonal expansion of both CD4+ and CD8+ T cells in blood was seen between baseline and week 6. In partial responders in the 0.1-3.0 mg/kg groups, normalized peripheral clonal expansion was found to be among the lowest, especially among CD8+ T cells. After ivuxolimab, CD8+ T cells had more expanded clones than CD4+ T cells on average.

The CDR3 covers 12 residues, taking in both the cysteine and the phenylalanine. CDR3 DNA only is kept here, 36 bases in frame from base 1. The germline V gene sets CDR1 to MDHEN and CDR2 to SYDVKM. V sheds 6 bases and J sheds 5 bases, leaving 10 bases between their ends. Genomic DNA was extracted from sorted cells for sequencing of the TCRbeta CDR3 region. TCRbeta CDR3 regions were sequenced using the immunoSEQ Assay. The clones in this table, taken by TCRdb from immuneACCESS, are in-frame only. Not every clone is retained; where verified, under half of the shortfall comes from an unresolved V gene, and the cause of the rest is unknown. The sample has over 80,000 clones on record, just over 90% of them singletons. Around 0.34% of the sample lies in the top ten.

The sample was CD4+ or CD8+ T cells sorted from blood, taken in a trial of the OX40 agonist ivuxolimab. Recombination joined TRBV28 with TRBJ2-5; no D gene is confidently identified. This TCR was recovered from an adult with an advanced solid tumor such as melanoma, head and neck, liver or kidney cancer. The DNA is TGTGCCAGCAGGATGGGTTGGGAGACCCAGTACTTC. It specifies CASRMGWETQYF.